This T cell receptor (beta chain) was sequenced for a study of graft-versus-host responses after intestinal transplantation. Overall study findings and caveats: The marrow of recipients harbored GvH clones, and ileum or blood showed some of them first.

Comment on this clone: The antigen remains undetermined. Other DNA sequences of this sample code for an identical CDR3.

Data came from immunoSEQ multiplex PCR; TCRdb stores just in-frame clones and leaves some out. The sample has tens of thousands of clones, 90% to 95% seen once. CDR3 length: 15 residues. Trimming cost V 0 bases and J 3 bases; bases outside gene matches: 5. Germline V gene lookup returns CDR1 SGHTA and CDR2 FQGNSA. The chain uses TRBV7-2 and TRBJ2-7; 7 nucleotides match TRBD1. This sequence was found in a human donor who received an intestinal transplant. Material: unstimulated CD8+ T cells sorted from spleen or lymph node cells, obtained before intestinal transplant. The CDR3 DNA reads TGTGCCAGCAGCTTAGCAGGGGGCCCCTTCTACGAGCAGTACTTC. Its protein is CASSLAGGPFYEQYF.